These T cell receptor beta chains were read from a single sample in a study of blood T cell repertoires in COVID-19. The assay was immunoSEQ multiplex PCR, and TCRdb's table has in-frame clones only and misses some. The sample includes 150,000 or so clones, approximately 82% of them seen just once. Sequencing was carried out using peripheral blood. All receptors derive from a human donor with acute or convalescent COVID-19. The donor label of this sample is uncertain. Both conserved end residues are part of each CDR3. Fields, in order: clone size, J gene, V gene, D gene, CDR3 DNA, CDR3 protein. D genes are given only for firm matches. For some rows the clone size is stated as once, few or many, or as a class when expanded; others skip it.

clone size: -; J gene: TRBJ1-1; V gene: TRBV6-5; D gene: -; CDR3 DNA: TGTGCCGCTACAGGGCCCACTGAAGCTTTCTTT; CDR3 protein: CAATGPTEAFF
clone size: -; J gene: TRBJ1-4; V gene: TRBV19; D gene: -; CDR3 DNA: TGTGCCACCTCTTCAGGGCCCCGGCGGGGTGAAAAACTGTTTTTT; CDR3 protein: CATSSGPRRGEKLFF
clone size: -; J gene: TRBJ2-1; V gene: TRBV11-2; D gene: -; CDR3 DNA: TGTGCCAGCAGCCGTCGACGGGAAGGCCGGTATGAGCAGTTCTTC; CDR3 protein: CASSRRREGRYEQFF
clone size: once; J gene: TRBJ1-6; V gene: TRBV7-9; D gene: TRBD1; CDR3 DNA: TGTGCCAGCAGCTTACGGGACAGGGTTTCACCCCTCCACTTT; CDR3 protein: CASSLRDRVSPLHF
clone size: -; J gene: TRBJ2-5; V gene: TRBV7-2; D gene: TRBD2; CDR3 DNA: TGTGCCAGCAGCCCCGGGACTAGCGGGGTCCAAGAGACCCAGTACTTC; CDR3 protein: CASSPGTSGVQETQYF
clone size: few; J gene: TRBJ1-5; V gene: TRBV19; D gene: TRBD1; CDR3 DNA: TGTGCCAGTAGTATAGCAGGGGGCGAGGTTCAGCCCCAGCATTTT; CDR3 protein: CASSIAGGEVQPQHF
clone size: -; J gene: TRBJ1-2; V gene: TRBV29-1; D gene: -; CDR3 DNA: TGCAGCGTTGAAGGCCGGACAGAGGATGGCTACACCTTC; CDR3 protein: CSVEGRTEDGYTF
clone size: -; J gene: TRBJ1-4; V gene: TRBV2; D gene: -; CDR3 DNA: TGTGCCAGCAGGGAGGGTGAAAAACTGTTTTTT; CDR3 protein: CASREGEKLFF
clone size: once; J gene: TRBJ1-5; V gene: TRBV19; D gene: TRBD1; CDR3 DNA: TGTGCCAGTAGTATTGCGGGACAGGTGTTTAATCAGCCCCAGCATTTT; CDR3 protein: CASSIAGQVFNQPQHF
clone size: -; J gene: TRBJ2-7; V gene: TRBV5-1; D gene: TRBD1; CDR3 DNA: TGCGCCAGCAGCCCGGGCGGGACAGGGACCTACGAGCAGTACTTC; CDR3 protein: CASSPGGTGTYEQYF
clone size: -; J gene: TRBJ2-2; V gene: TRBV7-2; D gene: -; CDR3 DNA: TGTGCCAGCAGCTACGCAACAGGGAACACCGGGGAGCTGTTTTTT; CDR3 protein: CASSYATGNTGELFF
clone size: -; J gene: TRBJ1-3; V gene: TRBV29-1; D gene: TRBD1; CDR3 DNA: TGCAGCGTTCTAGTAAGGGGGCCTGGAAACACCATATATTTT; CDR3 protein: CSVLVRGPGNTIYF
clone size: few; J gene: TRBJ2-3; V gene: TRBV12-3/TRBV12-4; D gene: -; CDR3 DNA: TGTGCCAGCAGTTTTGCTCAGCGAGATACGCAGTATTTT; CDR3 protein: CASSFAQRDTQYF
clone size: -; J gene: TRBJ1-1; V gene: TRBV12-3/TRBV12-4; D gene: -; CDR3 DNA: TGTGCCAGCACCGTTCGGGCTGAAGCTTTCTTT; CDR3 protein: CASTVRAEAFF
clone size: -; J gene: TRBJ1-6; V gene: TRBV18; D gene: -; CDR3 DNA: TGTGCCAGCTCACCATTCGAGGGCCCACCCCTCCACTTT; CDR3 protein: CASSPFEGPPLHF
clone size: -; J gene: TRBJ1-2; V gene: TRBV5-1; D gene: TRBD1; CDR3 DNA: TGCGCCAGCAGCCCCAGACAGGGTGTTGTCTATGGCTACACCTTC; CDR3 protein: CASSPRQGVVYGYTF
clone size: -; J gene: TRBJ2-1; V gene: TRBV4-3; D gene: TRBD2; CDR3 DNA: TGCGCCAGCAGCCCAAGCCCGGGACTAGCGGGGGGCGGACGGGGGCAGTTCTTC; CDR3 protein: CASSPSPGLAGGGRGQFF
clone size: -; J gene: TRBJ1-4; V gene: TRBV9; D gene: TRBD1; CDR3 DNA: TGTGCCAGCAGCGTGGGGACAGGGGGCGCGCGGAAACTGTTTTTT; CDR3 protein: CASSVGTGGARKLFF
clone size: -; J gene: TRBJ1-2; V gene: TRBV9; D gene: TRBD1; CDR3 DNA: TGTGCCAGCAGCCCCCGGGACAGGGCTAACTATGGCTACACCTTC; CDR3 protein: CASSPRDRANYGYTF
clone size: -; J gene: TRBJ2-3; V gene: TRBV6-2/TRBV6-3; D gene: -; CDR3 DNA: TGTGCCAGCAGTTACTTAATCGGGGGAAGCGCACAGACCCGAGATACGCAGTATTTT; CDR3 protein: CASSYLIGGSAQTRDTQYF
clone size: few; J gene: TRBJ2-1; V gene: TRBV19; D gene: -; CDR3 DNA: TGTGCCAGTAGTATTATGTGGGGGCCCGAAAATGAGCAGTTCTTC; CDR3 protein: CASSIMWGPENEQFF
clone size: -; J gene: TRBJ2-5; V gene: TRBV2; D gene: -; CDR3 DNA: TGTGCCAGCAGCCTAAGTTGGGCGGATTCGGAGCGGGTCTTGGAGACCCAGTACTTC; CDR3 protein: CASSLSWADSERVLETQYF
clone size: few; J gene: TRBJ2-7; V gene: TRBV7-9; D gene: -; CDR3 DNA: TGTGCCAGCAGCCGGGGAGAGAGCTACGAGCAGTACTTC; CDR3 protein: CASSRGESYEQYF
clone size: -; J gene: TRBJ1-1; V gene: TRBV3-1/TRBV3-2; D gene: TRBD1; CDR3 DNA: TGTGCCAGCAGCCAATTAGACAGGGGCACTGAAGCTTTCTTT; CDR3 protein: CASSQLDRGTEAFF
clone size: -; J gene: TRBJ2-1; V gene: TRBV12-3/TRBV12-4; D gene: -; CDR3 DNA: TGTGCCAGCAGTTCGATCAGGGGAAATGAGCAGTTCTTC; CDR3 protein: CASSSIRGNEQFF
clone size: -; J gene: TRBJ1-1; V gene: TRBV5-8; D gene: TRBD1; CDR3 DNA: TGTGCCAGCAGTCTTAGACGGGACAGGGGATCTGAAGCTTTCTTT; CDR3 protein: CASSLRRDRGSEAFF
clone size: -; J gene: TRBJ1-4; V gene: TRBV5-3; D gene: -; CDR3 DNA: TGTGCCAGAAGCCTGAGATCTGCAACTAATGAAAAACTGTTTTTT; CDR3 protein: CARSLRSATNEKLFF
clone size: -; J gene: TRBJ1-3; V gene: TRBV19; D gene: -; CDR3 DNA: TGTGCCAGTAGTATAGAGAGACACGCCTCTGGAAACACCATATATTTT; CDR3 protein: CASSIERHASGNTIYF
clone size: few; J gene: TRBJ2-7; V gene: TRBV27; D gene: -; CDR3 DNA: TGTGCCAGCAGTCCCACTTTCGGGGTGGGTAGCTACGAGCAGTACTTC; CDR3 protein: CASSPTFGVGSYEQYF
clone size: -; J gene: TRBJ1-2; V gene: TRBV5-6; D gene: -; CDR3 DNA: TGTGCCAGCAGCTTGGTTTTGGAGGGCTACACCTTC; CDR3 protein: CASSLVLEGYTF
clone size: -; J gene: TRBJ2-5; V gene: TRBV5-1; D gene: -; CDR3 DNA: TGCGCCAGCAGCTTGGCTTATCACCAAGAGACCCAGTACTTC; CDR3 protein: CASSLAYHQETQYF
clone size: -; J gene: TRBJ1-4; V gene: TRBV18; D gene: -; CDR3 DNA: TGTGCCAGCTCACCACCTCACCAAATCCTCGGAAAACTGTTTTTT; CDR3 protein: CASSPPHQILGKLFF
clone size: -; J gene: TRBJ1-5; V gene: TRBV5-4; D gene: -; CDR3 DNA: TGTGCCAGCAGCACCGGACAGCTCTCATTTCTGTATAGCAATCAGCCCCAGCATTTT; CDR3 protein: CASSTGQLSFLYSNQPQHF
clone size: -; J gene: TRBJ1-2; V gene: TRBV4-1; D gene: TRBD1; CDR3 DNA: TGCGCCAGCACCTACCAGGAGACAGGGGGGAACTATGGCTACACCTTC; CDR3 protein: CASTYQETGGNYGYTF
clone size: -; J gene: TRBJ1-5; V gene: TRBV6-1; D gene: -; CDR3 DNA: TGTGCCAGCAGTGATGGAGGCCCGGGCAATCAGCCCCAGCATTTT; CDR3 protein: CASSDGGPGNQPQHF
clone size: few; J gene: TRBJ1-1; V gene: TRBV10-1; D gene: TRBD1; CDR3 DNA: TGCGCCAGCAACAGGGACAGGGTTGGCACTGAAGCTTTCTTT; CDR3 protein: CASNRDRVGTEAFF
clone size: -; J gene: TRBJ1-2; V gene: TRBV15; D gene: -; CDR3 DNA: TGTGCCACCAGCAGAGCCCGGACAGCTTTCTATGGCTACACCTTC; CDR3 protein: CATSRARTAFYGYTF
clone size: -; J gene: TRBJ2-7; V gene: TRBV6-2/TRBV6-3; D gene: -; CDR3 DNA: TGTGCCAGCAGTACGGACAGAGACTTCTCCTACGAGCAGTACTTC; CDR3 protein: CASSTDRDFSYEQYF
clone size: -; J gene: TRBJ1-2; V gene: TRBV5-6; D gene: -; CDR3 DNA: TGTGCCAGCAGCTCCCCCAGCCCAGGGTTTAGGTATGGCTACACCTTC; CDR3 protein: CASSSPSPGFRYGYTF
clone size: -; J gene: TRBJ2-5; V gene: TRBV3-1/TRBV3-2; D gene: TRBD2; CDR3 DNA: TGTGCCAGCAGCCAAGTGGGGGAAGCGGGGGGACAAGAGACCCAGTACTTC; CDR3 protein: CASSQVGEAGGQETQYF
clone size: -; J gene: TRBJ2-3; V gene: TRBV29-1; D gene: TRBD2; CDR3 DNA: TGCAGCGTTAAACTGACGGGGCTAGCGGGGGGCCCAGATACGCAGTATTTT; CDR3 protein: CSVKLTGLAGGPDTQYF
clone size: -; J gene: TRBJ2-1; V gene: TRBV6-5; D gene: TRBD1; CDR3 DNA: TGTGCCAGCAGTTACTACAGGGGGGAATCCTACAATGAGCAGTTCTTC; CDR3 protein: CASSYYRGESYNEQFF
clone size: -; J gene: TRBJ1-2; V gene: TRBV11-2; D gene: TRBD1; CDR3 DNA: TGTGCCAGCAGCGGCGGGACAGGGGGTTTGTTTGACTATGGCTACACCTTC; CDR3 protein: CASSGGTGGLFDYGYTF
clone size: few; J gene: TRBJ1-6; V gene: TRBV27; D gene: -; CDR3 DNA: TGTGCCAGCAGTTTCGTATCACCGGGGTATAATTCACCCCTCCACTTT; CDR3 protein: CASSFVSPGYNSPLHF
clone size: -; J gene: TRBJ1-2; V gene: TRBV19; D gene: TRBD1; CDR3 DNA: TGTGCCAGTAGTAACAGCCGCGTCAGGGGGGTTTCTGGACATGGCTACACCTTC; CDR3 protein: CASSNSRVRGVSGHGYTF
clone size: -; J gene: TRBJ1-3; V gene: TRBV5-6; D gene: TRBD1; CDR3 DNA: TGTGCCAGCAGCTTAGGACAGGGGATACGAAACACCATATATTTT; CDR3 protein: CASSLGQGIRNTIYF
clone size: -; J gene: TRBJ1-1; V gene: TRBV29-1; D gene: -; CDR3 DNA: TGCAGCGCCTACAGGGATATGAACACTGAAGCTTTCTTT; CDR3 protein: CSAYRDMNTEAFF
clone size: -; J gene: TRBJ1-5; V gene: TRBV20-1; D gene: -; CDR3 DNA: TGCAGTGCTAGAACAGGGAGAGCCCAGCATTTT; CDR3 protein: CSARTGRAQHF
clone size: -; J gene: TRBJ1-3; V gene: TRBV5-6; D gene: -; CDR3 DNA: TGTGCCAGCAGCTACGCCCAGAACACCATATATTTT; CDR3 protein: CASSYAQNTIYF
clone size: once; J gene: TRBJ2-7; V gene: TRBV18; D gene: TRBD2; CDR3 DNA: TGTGCCAGCTCACCGGGGGGGTCCCTCTACGAGCAGTACTTC; CDR3 protein: CASSPGGSLYEQYF
clone size: -; J gene: TRBJ1-3; V gene: TRBV28; D gene: -; CDR3 DNA: TGTGCCGCTTCGGACAGTAATGGAAACACCATATATTTT; CDR3 protein: CAASDSNGNTIYF
clone size: -; J gene: TRBJ2-3; V gene: TRBV7-2; D gene: TRBD2; CDR3 DNA: TGTGCCAGCAGTTCCCGAGCAGTCGAGCTGGCGGGGGGGAGGTATTTT; CDR3 protein: CASSSRAVELAGGRYF
clone size: -; J gene: TRBJ2-1; V gene: TRBV27; D gene: TRBD2; CDR3 DNA: TGTGCCAGCAGTCTGCGACTAGCGGGGGGGCTCTACAATGAGCAGTTCTTC; CDR3 protein: CASSLRLAGGLYNEQFF
clone size: -; J gene: TRBJ1-2; V gene: TRBV4-1; D gene: TRBD1; CDR3 DNA: TGCGCCAGCAGCCCCGGGATGGGACAGGTTAACTATGGCTACACCTTC; CDR3 protein: CASSPGMGQVNYGYTF
clone size: -; J gene: TRBJ2-1; V gene: TRBV30; D gene: -; CDR3 DNA: TGTGCCTGGAGTAGCCCCGGACTAGGGGGCAATGAGCAGTTCTTC; CDR3 protein: CAWSSPGLGGNEQFF
clone size: -; J gene: TRBJ1-5; V gene: TRBV7-9; D gene: TRBD1; CDR3 DNA: TGTGCCAGCAGCCGCGACAGGGCAAATCAGCCCCAGCATTTT; CDR3 protein: CASSRDRANQPQHF
clone size: -; J gene: TRBJ1-4; V gene: TRBV10-3; D gene: -; CDR3 DNA: TGTGCCATCACCCCAGAACCTAATGAAAAACTGTTTTTT; CDR3 protein: CAITPEPNEKLFF
clone size: -; J gene: TRBJ1-1; V gene: TRBV7-9; D gene: TRBD1; CDR3 DNA: TGTGCCAGCAGGGGTACAGGGGGCCGGAACACTGAAGCTTTCTTT; CDR3 protein: CASRGTGGRNTEAFF
clone size: -; J gene: TRBJ1-2; V gene: TRBV30; D gene: -; CDR3 DNA: TGTGCCTGGAGGACAGGATATAACTATGGCTACACCTTC; CDR3 protein: CAWRTGYNYGYTF
clone size: -; J gene: TRBJ2-3; V gene: TRBV5-1; D gene: TRBD1; CDR3 DNA: TGCGCCAGCAGCCCTGGACAGGGTTCAGATACGCAGTATTTT; CDR3 protein: CASSPGQGSDTQYF